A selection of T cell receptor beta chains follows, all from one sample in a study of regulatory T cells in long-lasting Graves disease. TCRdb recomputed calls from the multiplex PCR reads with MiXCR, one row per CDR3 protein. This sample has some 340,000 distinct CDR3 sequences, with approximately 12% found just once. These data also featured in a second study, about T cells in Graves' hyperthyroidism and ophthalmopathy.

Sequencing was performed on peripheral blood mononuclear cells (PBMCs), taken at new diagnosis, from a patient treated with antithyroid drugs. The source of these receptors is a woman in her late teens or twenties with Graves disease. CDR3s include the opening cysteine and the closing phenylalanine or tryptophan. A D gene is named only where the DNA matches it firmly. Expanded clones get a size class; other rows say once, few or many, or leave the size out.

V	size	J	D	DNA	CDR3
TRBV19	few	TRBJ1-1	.	TGTGCCAGTAGTGCCTCGGGACCCGGTGTCGTGGCTTTCTTT	CASSASGPGVVAFF
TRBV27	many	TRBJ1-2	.	TGTGCCAGCAGTTTAAGCAGTGGCTTATATGGCTACACCTTC	CASSLSSGLYGYTF
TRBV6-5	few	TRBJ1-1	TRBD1	TGTGCCAGCAGTTACGAGGAAGGGGGACAGTTTTTCCCCCACACTGAAGCTTTCTTT	CASSYEEGGQFFPHTEAFF
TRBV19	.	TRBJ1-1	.	TGTGCCAGTAGTATGGTCGGGGGCCGCACTGAAGCTTTCTTT	CASSMVGGRTEAFF
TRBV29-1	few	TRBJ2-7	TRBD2	TGCAGCGTTGTGGGCCATACCGGGACTAGCGGGAGCGACGAGCAGTACTTC	CSVVGHTGTSGSDEQYF
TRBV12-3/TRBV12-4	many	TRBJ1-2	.	TGTGCCAGCAGTTCCATGGATCGATCGGACGGTGCCTATGGCTACACCTTC	CASSSMDRSDGAYGYTF
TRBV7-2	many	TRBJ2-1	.	TGTGCCAGCAGCTTAGGAGGGGCCCCCCACCTGTTCTTC	CASSLGGAPHLFF
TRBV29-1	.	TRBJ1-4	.	TGCAGTGTCAGGGCGCCTAATGAAAAACTGTTTTTT	CSVRAPNEKLFF
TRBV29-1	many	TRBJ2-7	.	TGCAGCGTTGAGGGGACAACCTACGAGCAGTACTTC	CSVEGTTYEQYF
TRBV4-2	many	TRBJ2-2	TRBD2	TGTGCCAGCAGCCGGTCAGCGACGCGGGAGTCCGGGGAGCTGTTTTTT	CASSRSATRESGELFF
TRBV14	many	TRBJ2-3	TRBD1	TGTGCCAGCAGCCAAGCCCGACAGGGGGGCTTGGATACGCAGTATTTT	CASSQARQGGLDTQYF
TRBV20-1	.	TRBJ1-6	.	TGCAGTGCTAGAACGTCTAACAGAGGGTTACTACCCCTCCACTTT	CSARTSNRGLLPLHF
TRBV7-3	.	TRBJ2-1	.	TGTGCCAGCAGCTTGAAGGAGGGGCAGGGTTATTTCTTC	CASSLKEGQGYFF
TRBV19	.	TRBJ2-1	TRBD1	TGTGCCAGTAGTTCCCCGACAGGGACCTACAATGAGCAGTTCTTC	CASSSPTGTYNEQFF
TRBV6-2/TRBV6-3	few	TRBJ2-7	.	TGTGCCAGCAGTTACTGGGCACAGAACTACGAGCAGTACTTC	CASSYWAQNYEQYF
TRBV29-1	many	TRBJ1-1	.	TGCAGCGTTGCTGACCAACCTACTGAAGCTTTCTTT	CSVADQPTEAFF
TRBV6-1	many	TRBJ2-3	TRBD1	TGTGCCACCGGGACAGGGGGAGCAGATACGCAGTATTTT	CATGTGGADTQYF
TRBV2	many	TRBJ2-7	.	TGTGCCAGCAGTCCTACACCCAACCCTTCCTACGAGCAGTACTTC	CASSPTPNPSYEQYF
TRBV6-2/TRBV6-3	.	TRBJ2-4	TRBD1	TGTGCCAGCACGCGGGACAGGGGTCCCCTGGTAGCCAAAGACATTCAGTACTTC	CASTRDRGPLVAKDIQYF
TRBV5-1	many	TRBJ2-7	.	TGCGCCAGCAGCATCGAACCGGGCGCAGCGCACCTTCGGAGGTACTTC	CASSIEPGAAHLRRYF
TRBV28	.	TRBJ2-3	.	TGTGCCAGCAGTCCTGGGGGGGCTAGCACAGATACGCAGTATTTT	CASSPGGASTDTQYF
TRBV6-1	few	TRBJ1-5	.	TGTGCCAGCAGTGAAGGCAGGGTAGGTCAGCCCCAGCATTTT	CASSEGRVGQPQHF
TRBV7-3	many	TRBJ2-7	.	TGTGCCAGCAGCTTATTGGGCCGAGGCGAGCAGTACTTC	CASSLLGRGEQYF
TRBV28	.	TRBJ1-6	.	TGTGCCAGCAGCCCCATGAATTCACCCCTCCACTTT	CASSPMNSPLHF
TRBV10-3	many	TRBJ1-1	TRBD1	TGTGCCATCAGCACAGGGGGCCGGAACACTGAAGCTTTCTTT	CAISTGGRNTEAFF
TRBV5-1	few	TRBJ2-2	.	TGCGCCAGCAAGTTAGGACCCCGGGGAGACACCGGGGAGCTGTTTTTT	CASKLGPRGDTGELFF
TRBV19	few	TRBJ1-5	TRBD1	TGTGCCGTAGCCCCAGGGGGCGGAGGTCAGCCCCAGCATTTT	CAVAPGGGGQPQHF
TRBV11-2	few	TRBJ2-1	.	TGTGCTTCGGGGATAGCGTCGTACAATGAGCAGTTCTTC	CASGIASYNEQFF
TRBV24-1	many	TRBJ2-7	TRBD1	TGTGCCACCAGTGATCCACGGGACAGGGCGCACGAGCAGTACTTC	CATSDPRDRAHEQYF
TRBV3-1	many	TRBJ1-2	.	TGTGCCAGCAGCCACAGGTCCTATGGCTACACCTTC	CASSHRSYGYTF
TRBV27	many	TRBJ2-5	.	TGTGCCAGCAGTGCTCGACAAGACCTACAAGAGACCCAGTACTTC	CASSARQDLQETQYF
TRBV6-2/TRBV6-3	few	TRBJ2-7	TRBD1	TGTGCCAGCAACCCCTACGGGACAGGGGTCCACGAGCAGTACTTC	CASNPYGTGVHEQYF
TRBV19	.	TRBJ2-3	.	TGTGCCAGTAGTCCCACTCAGATAAGCACAGATACGCAGTATTTT	CASSPTQISTDTQYF
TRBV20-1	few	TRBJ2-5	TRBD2	TGCAGTGCTAGAGACATCCTGAAGGGACTAGCGGAAGAGACCCAGTACTTC	CSARDILKGLAEETQYF
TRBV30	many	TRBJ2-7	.	TGTGCCTGGAGTGCGTATGGTGAATGGGGTTACGAGCAGTACTTC	CAWSAYGEWGYEQYF
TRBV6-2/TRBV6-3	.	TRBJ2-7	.	TGTGCCAGCAGTAGACAGGCTACCTACGAGCAGTACTTC	CASSRQATYEQYF
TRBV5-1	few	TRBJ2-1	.	TGCGCCAGCAGCTTCAGCGTTCGCGGATCCTACAATGAGCAGTTCTTC	CASSFSVRGSYNEQFF